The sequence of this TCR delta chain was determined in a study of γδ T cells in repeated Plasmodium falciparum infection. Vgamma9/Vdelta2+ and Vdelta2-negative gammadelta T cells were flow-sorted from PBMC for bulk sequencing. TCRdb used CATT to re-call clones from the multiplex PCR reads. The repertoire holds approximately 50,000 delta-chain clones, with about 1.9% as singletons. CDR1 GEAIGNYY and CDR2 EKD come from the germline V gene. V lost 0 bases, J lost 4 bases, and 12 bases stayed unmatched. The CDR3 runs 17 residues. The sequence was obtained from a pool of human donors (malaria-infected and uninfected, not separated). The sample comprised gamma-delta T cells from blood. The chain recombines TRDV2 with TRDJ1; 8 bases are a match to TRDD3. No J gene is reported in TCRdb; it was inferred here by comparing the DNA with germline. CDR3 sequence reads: CACDTPLLGAYIDKLIF. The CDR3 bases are TGTGCCTGTGACACCCCCTTACTGGGGGCCTACATCGATAAACTCATCTTT.